The rows below give T cell receptor beta chains drawn from one sample of a study of vaccination and CD4 T cells after COVID-19. These TCRs' antigens remain unknown. Each CDR3 protein is one row after TCRdb ran MiXCR on the PCR reads. The data show under 25,000 distinct CDR3 sequences, around 41% seen once. The source material was cultured CD4+ T cells from blood. The receptors here all came from a human donor with COVID-19. The CDR3 runs from the conserved cysteine through the conserved F or W. A D gene is named only where the DNA matches it firmly. Only some rows state a clone size, as once, few, many or a class for expanded clones.

TRBV15	13	few	TRBJ1-5	.	TGTGCCACCAGCAGAGATTATAATCAGCCCCAGCATTTT	CATSRDYNQPQHF
TRBV6-1	14	.	TRBJ2-7	TRBD1	TGTGCCAGCAGTGAGACAGGGTTGAATAGAGAGCAGTACTTC	CASSETGLNREQYF
TRBV27	18	.	TRBJ2-1	TRBD2	TGTGCCAGCAGCCGGCCGACTAGCGGGGGGACATCGTCGAATGAGCAGTTCTTC	CASSRPTSGGTSSNEQFF
TRBV7-3	13	few	TRBJ1-1	.	TGTGCCAGCAGCTTGCAGGGTACCACTGAAGCTTTCTTT	CASSLQGTTEAFF
TRBV20-1	13	.	TRBJ2-7	.	TGCAGTGCCCTTCCGGCAGGGGCCTACGAGCAGTACTTC	CSALPAGAYEQYF
TRBV19	13	.	TRBJ1-2	.	TGTGCCAGTAGGCCAGCTACCTTTTATGGCTACACCTTC	CASRPATFYGYTF
TRBV6-2/TRBV6-3	14	.	TRBJ2-5	.	TGTGCCAGCAGAGGTCCCGATCCCCTAAAGACCCAGTACTTC	CASRGPDPLKTQYF
TRBV12-3/TRBV12-4	16	.	TRBJ2-5	TRBD1	TGTGCCAGCACTTTGGGTGGGACAGGGAAAGTTCGGACCCAGTACTTC	CASTLGGTGKVRTQYF
TRBV15	14	few	TRBJ2-7	.	TGTGCCACCAGCAGAGGGCAGGTCTCCTACGAGCAGTACTTC	CATSRGQVSYEQYF
TRBV6-1	13	.	TRBJ2-1	TRBD1	TGTGCCAGCAGTGGACGACAGGGTTGGGAGCAGTTCTTC	CASSGRQGWEQFF
TRBV27	15	.	TRBJ2-2	TRBD2	TGTGCCAGCAGACTAGCGGGGGGGCGAACCGGGGAGCTGTTTTTT	CASRLAGGRTGELFF
TRBV11-3	15	few	TRBJ2-7	TRBD1	TGTGCCAGCAGCCAGGGGGCGTCTACCCTCTACGAGCAGTACTTC	CASSQGASTLYEQYF
TRBV4-1	16	.	TRBJ2-5	TRBD2	TGCGCCAGCAGCCCTCTCGGGGGGGGGCGCATAGAGACCCAGTACTTC	CASSPLGGGRIETQYF
TRBV27	15	few	TRBJ1-5	TRBD1	TGTGCCAGCAGTAGGGGACAGGGCGGAATTCAGCCCCAGCATTTT	CASSRGQGGIQPQHF
TRBV30	15	once	TRBJ1-4	.	TGTGCCTGGAGTGCTCTCTATGGCGCTAATGAAAAACTGTTTTTT	CAWSALYGANEKLFF
TRBV19	12	medium-sized	TRBJ1-5	.	TGTGCCTCGAGGGGTAACAATCAGCCCCAGCATTTT	CASRGNNQPQHF
TRBV12-3/TRBV12-4	11	once	TRBJ1-2	.	TGTGCCAGCAGTTTTCGTCTGGGCTACACCTTC	CASSFRLGYTF
TRBV7-6	15	.	TRBJ2-2	TRBD2	TGTGCCAGCAGCATAGCGGGGGTAAATGGCGGGGAGCTGTTTTTT	CASSIAGVNGGELFF
TRBV7-2	15	.	TRBJ1-2	.	TGTGTCAGCAGCTTAGCCAAGACCGTTAACTATGGCTACACCTTC	CVSSLAKTVNYGYTF
TRBV18	15	.	TRBJ1-5	TRBD1	TGTGCCAGCTCATTGGACAGGGGGGGAGGTCAGCCCCAGCATTTT	CASSLDRGGGQPQHF
TRBV12-3/TRBV12-4	15	.	TRBJ2-5	.	TGTGCCAGCAGTCTCCCCCCCGGGATTGAAGAGACCCAGTACTTC	CASSLPPGIEETQYF
TRBV7-9	15	few	TRBJ2-1	TRBD2	TGTGCCAGCAGTCCGCGGGGGGCTAGCTACAATGAGCAGTTCTTC	CASSPRGASYNEQFF
TRBV5-1	17	.	TRBJ1-6	TRBD1	TGCGCCAGCAGCTTGGATGCTCCGGACAGGGTGAATTCACCCCTCCACTTT	CASSLDAPDRVNSPLHF
TRBV2	14	few	TRBJ2-2	TRBD2	TGTGCCAGCACTTTAGCGGGGAGGACCGGGGAGCTGTTTTTT	CASTLAGRTGELFF
TRBV20-1	12	few	TRBJ1-5	.	TGCAGTGCTACCGTAGGCGGCCAGCCCCAGCATTTT	CSATVGGQPQHF
TRBV7-2	12	.	TRBJ1-1	.	TGTGCCAGCAGCTTAGATGTCACTGAAGCTTTCTTT	CASSLDVTEAFF
TRBV29-1	9	.	TRBJ1-2	.	TGCAGCGAGTCAGGTGGCTACACCTTC	CSESGGYTF
TRBV19	12	.	TRBJ2-3	.	TGTGCCAGTAAGGGACTCACAGATACGCAGTATTTT	CASKGLTDTQYF
TRBV7-2	13	.	TRBJ2-2	.	TGTGCCAGCAGCTTAGTAATAGACGGGGAGCTGTTTTTT	CASSLVIDGELFF
TRBV5-4	14	once	TRBJ2-4	.	TGTGCCAGCAGCTTACAGGTAGCCAAAAACATTCAGTACTTC	CASSLQVAKNIQYF
TRBV27	15	.	TRBJ2-7	TRBD2	TGTGCCAGCAGTAAACTAGCGGGGGGCCTCTACGAGCAGTACTTC	CASSKLAGGLYEQYF
TRBV9	17	.	TRBJ2-4	.	TGTGCCAGCAGCGTCGGACTGGACAGCCTAGCCAAAAACATTCAGTACTTC	CASSVGLDSLAKNIQYF
TRBV2	14	.	TRBJ2-2	.	TGTGCCAGCAGCGTAATTGGATCTACCGGGGAGCTGTTTTTT	CASSVIGSTGELFF
TRBV25-1	15	.	TRBJ1-2	.	TGTGCCAGCAGTGAATCCGGCAGGGCATCCTATGGCTACACCTTC	CASSESGRASYGYTF
TRBV5-1	16	.	TRBJ2-5	TRBD2	TGCGCCAGCGGCAAAGGGACTAGCGGGACCCGAGAGACCCAGTACTTC	CASGKGTSGTRETQYF
TRBV5-1	14	few	TRBJ2-5	.	TGCGCCAGCAGCTTGGAGCGAGCCGGAGAGACCCAGTACTTC	CASSLERAGETQYF
TRBV2	14	.	TRBJ1-2	.	TGTGCCAGCAGACCACAGGGTGGCCCTAAGGGCTACACCTTC	CASRPQGGPKGYTF
TRBV7-9	15	.	TRBJ1-1	.	TGTGCCAGCAGACCCGGTGGATGGATGAACACTGAAGCTTTCTTT	CASRPGGWMNTEAFF
TRBV7-2	15	.	TRBJ1-1	.	TGTGCCAGCAGCTCCAGCGCAGGCGAGAACACTGAAGCTTTCTTT	CASSSSAGENTEAFF
TRBV6-1	15	few	TRBJ1-5	.	TGTGCCAGCCACCCAGGGGACGGGAGCAATCAGCCCCAGCATTTT	CASHPGDGSNQPQHF
TRBV15	14	.	TRBJ1-2	TRBD1	TGTGCCACCAGCAGCGCCGGGACAGTCTATGGCTACACCTTC	CATSSAGTVYGYTF
TRBV20-1	16	once	TRBJ2-3	TRBD2	TGCAGTGCTAGAGATCTTCGCGGGGGGAGCACAGATACGCAGTATTTT	CSARDLRGGSTDTQYF
TRBV2	12	few	TRBJ2-3	.	TGTGCCAGCAGGTACTTCACAGATACGCAGTATTTT	CASRYFTDTQYF